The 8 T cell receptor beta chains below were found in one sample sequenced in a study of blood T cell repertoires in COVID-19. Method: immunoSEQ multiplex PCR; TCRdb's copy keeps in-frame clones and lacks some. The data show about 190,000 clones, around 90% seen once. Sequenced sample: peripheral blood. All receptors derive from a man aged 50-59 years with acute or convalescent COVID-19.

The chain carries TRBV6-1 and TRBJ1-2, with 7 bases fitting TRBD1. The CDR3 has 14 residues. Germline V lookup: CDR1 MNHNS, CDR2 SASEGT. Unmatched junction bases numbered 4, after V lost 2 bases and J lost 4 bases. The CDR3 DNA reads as TGTGCCAGCAGTGAAACCGGGACAGTCTATGGCTACACCTTC. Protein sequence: CASSETGTVYGYTF.

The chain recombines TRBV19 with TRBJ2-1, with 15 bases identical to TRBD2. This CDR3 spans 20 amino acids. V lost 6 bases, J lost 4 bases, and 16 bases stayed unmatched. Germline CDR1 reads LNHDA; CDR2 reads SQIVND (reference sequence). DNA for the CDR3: TGTGCCAGTAGCCAATTACCCACCGGGACTAGCGGGGGGCCATACAATGAGCAGTTCTTC. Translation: CASSQLPTGTSGGPYNEQFF.

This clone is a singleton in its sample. CDR3 residues: CAATESYAAPQPQHF. CDR3 nucleotide sequence: TGTGCCGCCACGGAGAGTTATGCGGCGCCTCAGCCCCAGCATTTT. The J gene is TRBJ1-5, the V gene TRBV10-3; D gene ambiguous. This CDR3 has 15 amino acids. The germline V gene encodes CDR1 ENHRY and CDR2 SYGVKD. Trimming cost V 11 bases and J 6 bases, with 23 bases left between them.

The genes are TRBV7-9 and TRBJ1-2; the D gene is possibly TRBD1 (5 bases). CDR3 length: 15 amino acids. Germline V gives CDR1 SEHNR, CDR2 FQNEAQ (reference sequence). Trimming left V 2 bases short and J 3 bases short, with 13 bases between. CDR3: CASSLKGLSDYGYTF. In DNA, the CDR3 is TGTGCCAGCAGCTTAAAGGGGTTGAGTGACTATGGCTACACCTTC.

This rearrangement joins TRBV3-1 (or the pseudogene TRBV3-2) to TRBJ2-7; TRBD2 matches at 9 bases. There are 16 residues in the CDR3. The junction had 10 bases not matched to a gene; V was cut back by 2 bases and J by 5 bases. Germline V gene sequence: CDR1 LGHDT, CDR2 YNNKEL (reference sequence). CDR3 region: CASSQRGAGGPDEQYF. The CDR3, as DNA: TGTGCCAGCAGCCAAAGAGGCGCGGGAGGGCCTGACGAGCAGTACTTC.

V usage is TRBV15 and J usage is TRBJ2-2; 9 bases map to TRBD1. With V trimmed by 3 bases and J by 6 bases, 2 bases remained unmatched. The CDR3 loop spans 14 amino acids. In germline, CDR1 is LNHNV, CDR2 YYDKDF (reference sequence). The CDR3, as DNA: TGTGCCACCAGCAGGGACAGGGGTCCCGGGGAGCTGTTTTTT. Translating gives CATSRDRGPGELFF.

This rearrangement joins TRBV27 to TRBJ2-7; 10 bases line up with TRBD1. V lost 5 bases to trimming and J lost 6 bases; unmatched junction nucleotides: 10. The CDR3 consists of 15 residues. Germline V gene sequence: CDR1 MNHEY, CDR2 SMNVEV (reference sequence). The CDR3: CASSTRDRGPVEQYF. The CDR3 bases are TGTGCCAGCAGTACACGGGACAGGGGACCCGTCGAGCAGTACTTC.

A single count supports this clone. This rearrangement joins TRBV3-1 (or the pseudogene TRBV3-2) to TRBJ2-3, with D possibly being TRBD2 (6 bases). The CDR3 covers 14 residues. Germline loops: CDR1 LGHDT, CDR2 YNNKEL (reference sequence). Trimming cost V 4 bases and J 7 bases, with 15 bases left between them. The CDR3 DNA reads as TGTGCCAGCAGCCCGAAGGCGGGATCTTATACGCAGTATTTT. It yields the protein CASSPKAGSYTQYF.